The rows below give T cell receptor beta chains drawn from one sample of a study of graft-versus-host responses after intestinal transplantation. Assay used: immunoSEQ multiplex PCR; TCRdb lists only in-frame clones, some missing. The sample yields about 88,000 clones, roughly 93% seen once. The antigens for these receptors are not known. The sequences come from unstimulated CD4+ T cells sorted from spleen or lymph node cells, collected before transplant. The receptor source for this set is a human donor who was the organ donor for an intestinal transplant. The CDR3 runs from the conserved cysteine through the conserved F or W. A D gene is named only where the DNA matches it firmly. Not every row has a clone size; where given, it reads once, few, many or a size class.

CDR3 DNA,CDR3 protein,CDR3 length,V gene,D gene,clone size,J gene
TGTGCCAGTAGTATCGGGAAGACAGGGGGAGAGCAGTACTTC,CASSIGKTGGEQYF,14,TRBV19,TRBD1,.,TRBJ2-5
TGTGCCAGCAGTTACGTGCCAGGGGAAACTGAAGCTTTCTTT,CASSYVPGETEAFF,14,TRBV6-6,.,.,TRBJ1-1
TGTGCCTGGAGTGTACAGAACACCGGGGAGCTGTTTTTT,CAWSVQNTGELFF,13,TRBV30,.,.,TRBJ2-2
TGTGCCAGCTCACCTTACGCCGGGGAGCTGTTTTTT,CASSPYAGELFF,12,TRBV18,.,.,TRBJ2-2
TGTGCCAGCAGCTTCGGGGGGGGCACTGAAGCTTTCTTT,CASSFGGGTEAFF,13,TRBV7-2,.,few,TRBJ1-1
TGTGCCAGCAGCGTAATGGTGGGACCCCGGGCACCCCTCCACTTT,CASSVMVGPRAPLHF,15,TRBV9,.,.,TRBJ1-6
TGTGCCAGCTCACCCCGGACAGGTTCCGCCACTGAAGCTTTCTTT,CASSPRTGSATEAFF,15,TRBV18,TRBD1,.,TRBJ1-1
TGTGCCAGCAGCTCCGTAGGCCTGAACACTGAAGCTTTCTTT,CASSSVGLNTEAFF,14,TRBV5-4,.,.,TRBJ1-1
TGTGCCAGTAGACCCGGGACAGAAAATTACAATGAGCAGTTCTTC,CASRPGTENYNEQFF,15,TRBV19,TRBD1,.,TRBJ2-1
TGTGCCAGCAGTTCCCAACGCGACTCCTACGAGCAGTACTTC,CASSSQRDSYEQYF,14,TRBV27,.,.,TRBJ2-7
TGCGCCAGCAGCTTGGGAGTGGGGGACATTCAGTACTTC,CASSLGVGDIQYF,13,TRBV5-1,.,once,TRBJ2-4
TGTGCCAGCTCACCATCTATTTTCCAGGAAGGTCTCTCCTACAATGAGCAGTTCTTC,CASSPSIFQEGLSYNEQFF,19,TRBV18,.,.,TRBJ2-1
TGCGCCAGCAGCTTCGGGGAAACCGGGGAGCTGTTTTTT,CASSFGETGELFF,13,TRBV5-1,.,.,TRBJ2-2
TGCGCCAGCAGCTTTCGGGGATTTGATACAGATACGCAGTATTTT,CASSFRGFDTDTQYF,15,TRBV5-1,.,.,TRBJ2-3
TGTGCCAGCAGCCACGAGACTAGGAACACCGGGGAGCTGTTTTTT,CASSHETRNTGELFF,15,TRBV4-2,.,.,TRBJ2-2
TGCGCCAGCAGCTTGAAGGGGTACGGGGAGCTGTTTTTT,CASSLKGYGELFF,13,TRBV5-1,.,once,TRBJ2-2
TGCGCCAGCAGCTTGGTCCAACAGGGGGCAGCTAGATCACCCCTCCACTTT,CASSLVQQGAARSPLHF,17,TRBV5-1,TRBD1,.,TRBJ1-6
TGCGCCAGCAGCTGGGACAGGGGAGGCACAGATACGCAGTATTTT,CASSWDRGGTDTQYF,15,TRBV5-1,TRBD1,.,TRBJ2-3
TGTGCCAGCAGCTTCCGACTAGCGGGGGCCACCTACGAGCAGTACTTC,CASSFRLAGATYEQYF,16,TRBV7-9,TRBD2,.,TRBJ2-7
TGTGCCAGCTCCCCATTGGGGGGACGCAATCAGCCCCAGCATTTT,CASSPLGGRNQPQHF,15,TRBV18,.,.,TRBJ1-5
TGCGCCAGCAGCATCGACAGCACGAACACCGGGGAGCTGTTTTTT,CASSIDSTNTGELFF,15,TRBV5-1,.,.,TRBJ2-2
TGTGCCAGCAGTCAATGGCGGGACCAACTTAACTATGGCTACACCTTC,CASSQWRDQLNYGYTF,16,TRBV27,.,.,TRBJ1-2
TGTGCCAGCAGCGTAACTAGTGGAAACATTCAGTACTTC,CASSVTSGNIQYF,13,TRBV6-1,.,.,TRBJ2-4
TGTGCCAGCAGCCCCCGTGGGCTGGGACAGGGGAAGGTGAACACTGAAGCTTTCTTT,CASSPRGLGQGKVNTEAFF,19,TRBV7-9,TRBD1,.,TRBJ1-1
TGTGCCAGCTCACCAGGGCAGCCGAACGTGGATGCTTTC,CASSPGQPNVDAF,13,TRBV18,.,.,TRBJ1-2
TGTGCCAGCAGAGTGGATAGCAATCAGCCCCAGCATTTT,CASRVDSNQPQHF,13,TRBV6-1,.,.,TRBJ1-5
TGTGCCAGCAGCTTCAATGCCTACGAGCAGTACTTC,CASSFNAYEQYF,12,TRBV5-5,.,.,TRBJ2-7
TGTGCCAGCAGCAGGGACAGCACAGATACGCAGTATTTT,CASSRDSTDTQYF,13,TRBV2,.,once,TRBJ2-3
TGCGCCAGCACCGACCCACAGGGGGCGTCAGAGACCCAGTACTTC,CASTDPQGASETQYF,15,TRBV5-1,TRBD1,.,TRBJ2-5
TGCGCCAGCAGCCTGGGACAGGGGGCTTACGAGCAGTACTTC,CASSLGQGAYEQYF,14,TRBV5-1,TRBD1,.,TRBJ2-7
TGTGCCAGCAGCGTAGGAATAACGGACACCTTAGAAGCTTTCTTT,CASSVGITDTLEAFF,15,TRBV9,.,.,TRBJ1-1
TGTGCCAGCAGTTTGTACGGGGGCAGGTCCTACGAGCAGTACTTC,CASSLYGGRSYEQYF,15,TRBV28,.,.,TRBJ2-7
TGTGCCAGCAGTGCCGGACCGACAGGATCCAATCAGCCCCAGCATTTT,CASSAGPTGSNQPQHF,16,TRBV6-4,.,.,TRBJ1-5
TGTGCCAGCAGCTCCGGTACGAACAGGGGGCTAGGGACTGAAGCTTTCTTT,CASSSGTNRGLGTEAFF,17,TRBV9,TRBD1,.,TRBJ1-1
TGTGCCAGCAGCAAAAGTTGGCAGGCTGGCTACACCTTC,CASSKSWQAGYTF,13,TRBV21-1,.,.,TRBJ1-2
TGCGCCAGCAGCCTCTCCCTCTGGGAAGGTGAAAAACTGTTTTTT,CASSLSLWEGEKLFF,15,TRBV10-2,.,.,TRBJ1-4
TGTGCCAGCAGCTTACAGACCGACTATGGCTACACCTTC,CASSLQTDYGYTF,13,TRBV7-9,.,.,TRBJ1-2
TGTGCCAGCAGCTTAGGCTTACGGGTTCTCCAAGAGACCCAGTACTTC,CASSLGLRVLQETQYF,16,TRBV7-6,.,.,TRBJ2-5
TGTGCCAGCAGACTAGAGCGGGGGGGACAGGGGACTGTATGGCCCCAGCATTTT,CASRLERGGQGTVWPQHF,18,TRBV9,TRBD1,.,TRBJ1-5
TGTGCCAGCAGTTCGGTGGCCCTCTATGGCTACACCTTC,CASSSVALYGYTF,13,TRBV6-5,.,.,TRBJ1-2
TGTGCCAGCAGCTTCTACGGACAGGGGAGCTCCTACGAGCAGTACTTC,CASSFYGQGSSYEQYF,16,TRBV7-9,TRBD1,once,TRBJ2-7
TGTGCCAGCAGCAGCGGACAGGGCGATGGCTACACCTTC,CASSSGQGDGYTF,13,TRBV5-4,TRBD1,.,TRBJ1-2
TGTGCCAGCAGGGGACAGGGGAACACTGAAGCTTTCTTT,CASRGQGNTEAFF,13,TRBV2,TRBD1,.,TRBJ1-1
TGCGCCAGCAGTGCGGTATATAGCGGGGGGCTTAGCTCCTACAATGAGCAGTTCTTC,CASSAVYSGGLSSYNEQFF,19,TRBV10-2,TRBD2,.,TRBJ2-1
TGCGCCAGCAGCCAAGACCCGGACTCTGGGCCCCAGCATTTT,CASSQDPDSGPQHF,14,TRBV4-1,.,.,TRBJ1-5
TGTGCCAGCAGTGGAACATACACCGGGGAGCTGTTTTTT,CASSGTYTGELFF,13,TRBV2,.,.,TRBJ2-2
TGCAGCGTAGGCGGGACAGGGTCTTACGAGCAGTACTTC,CSVGGTGSYEQYF,13,TRBV29-1,TRBD1,.,TRBJ2-7
TGTGCCAGCAGTTACTCGCGGGGGAATGAGCAGTTCTTC,CASSYSRGNEQFF,13,TRBV6-6,TRBD2,.,TRBJ2-1
TGCAGTGCTAATTCGAAAAATGAGCAGTTCTTC,CSANSKNEQFF,11,TRBV20-1,.,.,TRBJ2-1
TGTGCGCATAATAGGGACAGGATCTACAATCAGCCCCAGCATTTT,CAHNRDRIYNQPQHF,15,TRBV30,TRBD1,.,TRBJ1-5